This T cell receptor (beta chain) appears in the sequencing data of a study of OX40 agonist ivuxolimab in advanced cancers. Clones were read by immunoSEQ multiplex PCR, and TCRdb kept only the in-frame ones, dropping some. Among approximately 73,000 clones, roughly 89% were seen once, and the ten largest hold around 2.8%. This clone was seen more than once but under ten times. This receptor was obtained from an adult with an advanced solid tumor such as melanoma, head and neck, liver or kidney cancer. Source: CD4+ or CD8+ T cells sorted from blood, taken in a trial of the OX40 agonist ivuxolimab.

The CDR3 nucleotides are TGTGCCAGCAGTTCGTTGGGTAAAGCTTTCTTT. Its protein product is CASSSLGKAFF. The chain is built from TRBV28 and TRBJ1-1; D call uncertain. Trimming stripped 4 bases from V and 9 bases from J, with 9 bases between. This CDR3 contains 11 residues. Per germline, CDR1 MDHEN and CDR2 SYDVKM. Drawing the rest from reference TRBV28 and TRBJ1-1, the complete variable domain is DVKVTQSSRYLVKRTGEKVFLECVQDMDHENMFWYRQDPGLGLRLIYFSYDVKMKEKGDIPEGYSVSREKKERFSLILESASTNQTSMYLCASSSLGKAFFGQGTRLTVV.